This T cell receptor beta chain was profiled in a study of blood T cell repertoires in COVID-19. Generated by immunoSEQ multiplex PCR, the TCRdb table keeps only in-frame clones and is missing some. Among 150,000 to 200,000 clones, roughly 76% were seen once, and the ten largest hold roughly 8.8%. The CDR3 is 16 residues long. The germline gives CDR1 LNHNV, CDR2 YYDKDF (reference sequence). The junction had 6 bases not matched to a gene; V was cut back by 0 bases and J by 3 bases. Sequencing was done on a sample of peripheral blood. The J gene is TRBJ2-7, the V gene TRBV15; TRBD1 agrees at 9 bases. The source is a woman between 45 and 60 years old with active or convalescent COVID-19. Here the CDR3 reads CATSRDLGQGRYEQYF. The CDR3, as DNA: TGTGCCACCAGCAGAGATCTGGGACAGGGACGCTACGAGCAGTACTTC.